The 8 T cell receptor beta chains reported below all come from one sample, sequenced in a study of blood T cell repertoires in COVID-19. Profiling relied on immunoSEQ multiplex PCR, and the TCRdb table lists in-frame clones only, not all of them. Of 200,000 to 300,000 clones in the sample, around 86% are singletons; the top ten hold roughly 4.9%. Sequencing input: peripheral blood. The receptor set was obtained from a woman aged 55-75 years with COVID-19, enrolled during active disease.

The chain recombines TRBV5-4 with TRBJ1-1, with D possibly TRBD1 on 5 matching bases. V lost 4 bases to trimming and J lost 1 base, with 11 bases between them. This CDR3 has 14 amino acids. From germline, CDR1 is SGHNT and CDR2 YYREEE (reference sequence). Written as DNA, the CDR3 is TGTGCCAGCAGCCCTCCTCAGGGGAACACTGAAGCTTTCTTT. Protein product: CASSPPQGNTEAFF.

This chain uses TRBV5-1 with TRBJ1-3; 7 bases agree with TRBD1. The V segment lost 2 bases and the J segment 0 bases; nucleotides outside the gene matches: 5. The CDR3 has 16 amino acids. The germline V gene has CDR1 SGHRS and CDR2 YFSETQ. CDR3 sequence: CASSFGQAFSGNTIYF. In DNA form, the CDR3 reads TGCGCCAGCAGCTTTGGACAGGCCTTCTCTGGAAACACCATATATTTT.

This chain connects TRBV18 to TRBJ1-1, with TRBD1 matching 9 bases. CDR1 and CDR2 (germline): KGHSH, LQKENI. The length of the CDR3 is 16 residues. The junction had 8 bases not matched to a gene; V was cut back by 2 bases and J by 4 bases. The CDR3 region has the DNA TGTGCCAGCTCACCAAGGTTACAGGGGGCTATCACTGAAGCTTTCTTT. This translates into CASSPRLQGAITEAFF. Combining the CDR3 with reference TRBV18 and TRBJ1-1 gives the whole variable domain NAGVMQNPRHLVRRRGQEARLRCSPMKGHSHVYWYRQLPEEGLKFMVYLQKENIIDESGMPKERFSAEFPKEGPSILRIQQVVRGDSAAYFCASSPRLQGAITEAFFGQGTRLTVV.

The chain is built from TRBV19 and TRBJ2-7; 11 bases line up with TRBD1. Unmatched junction bases numbered 1, after V lost 3 bases and J lost 3 bases. Germline V gene sequence: CDR1 LNHDA, CDR2 SQIVND (reference sequence). The CDR3 sequence is 14 residues long. The CDR3 protein is CASSMGQGVYEQYF. The CDR3 DNA follows: TGTGCCAGTAGTATGGGACAGGGGGTCTACGAGCAGTACTTC.

V is TRBV5-1 and J is TRBJ2-7, with 14 bases that match TRBD2. The CDR3 spans 15 residues. V lost 3 bases to trimming and J lost 2 bases; unmatched junction nucleotides: 1. The germline gives CDR1 SGHRS, CDR2 YFSETQ. For the CDR3, the DNA is TGCGCCAGCAGCTGGACTAGCGGGAGGACCTACGAGCAGTACTTC. Amino acid sequence: CASSWTSGRTYEQYF.

The V and J genes are TRBV5-1 and TRBJ2-5; 10 nucleotides line up with TRBD1. This CDR3 has 15 residues. Per germline, CDR1 SGHRS and CDR2 YFSETQ. J lost 1 base, V lost 4 bases, and 4 bases had no gene match. CDR3 protein: CASSAWTGGQETQYF. The CDR3, as DNA: TGCGCCAGCAGCGCCTGGACAGGGGGCCAAGAGACCCAGTACTTC.

The chain carries TRBV9 and TRBJ1-3, with D perhaps TRBD1 (6 bases). The CDR3 is 15 amino acids. Germline loops: CDR1 SGDLS, CDR2 YYNGEE. V shed 4 bases and J shed 0 bases, with 11 bases lying between them. CDR3: CASSTWTASGNTIYF. As DNA, the CDR3 is TGTGCCAGCAGCACCTGGACAGCCTCTGGAAACACCATATATTTT.

The rearrangement links TRBV2 to TRBJ1-5; no firm D call. The ends were cut back, 5 bases at V and 3 bases at J, with 14 bases in the middle. Germline CDR1 is SNHLY and CDR2 is FYNNEI. The CDR3 contains 15 residues. The CDR3 is CASSSRTTTNQPQHF. The CDR3 nucleotides are TGTGCCAGCAGTAGCCGTACTACTACCAATCAGCCCCAGCATTTT.